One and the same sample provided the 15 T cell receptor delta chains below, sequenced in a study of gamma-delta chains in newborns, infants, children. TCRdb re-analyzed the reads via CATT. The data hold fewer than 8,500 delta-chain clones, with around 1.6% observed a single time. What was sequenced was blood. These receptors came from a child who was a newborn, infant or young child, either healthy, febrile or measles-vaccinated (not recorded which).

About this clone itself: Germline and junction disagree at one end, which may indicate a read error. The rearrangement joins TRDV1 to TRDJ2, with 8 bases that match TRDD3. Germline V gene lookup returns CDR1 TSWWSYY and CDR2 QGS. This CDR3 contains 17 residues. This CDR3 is CAPGELVWGTLTAQLFF. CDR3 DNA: TGTGCTCCTGGGGAACTAGTCTGGGGGACTTTGACAGCACAACTCTTCTTT.

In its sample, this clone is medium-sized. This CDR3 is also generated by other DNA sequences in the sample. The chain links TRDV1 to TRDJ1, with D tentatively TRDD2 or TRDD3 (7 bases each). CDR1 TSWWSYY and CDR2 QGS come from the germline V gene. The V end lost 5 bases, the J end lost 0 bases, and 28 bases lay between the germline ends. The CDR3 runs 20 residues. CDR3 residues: CALGTVPTHPWGTYTDKLIF. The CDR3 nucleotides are TGTGCTCTTGGGACGGTTCCTACCCACCCGTGGGGGACGTACACCGATAAACTCATCTTT.

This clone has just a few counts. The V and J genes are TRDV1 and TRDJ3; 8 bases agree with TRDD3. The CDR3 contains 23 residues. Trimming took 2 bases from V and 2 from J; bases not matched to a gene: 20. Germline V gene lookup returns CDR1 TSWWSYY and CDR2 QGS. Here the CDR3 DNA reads TGTGCTCTTGGGGAAATTCCTGACCTAGCCCCCCACTGGGGGGCCTGGGACACCCGACAGATGTTTTTC. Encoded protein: CALGEIPDLAPHWGAWDTRQMFF.

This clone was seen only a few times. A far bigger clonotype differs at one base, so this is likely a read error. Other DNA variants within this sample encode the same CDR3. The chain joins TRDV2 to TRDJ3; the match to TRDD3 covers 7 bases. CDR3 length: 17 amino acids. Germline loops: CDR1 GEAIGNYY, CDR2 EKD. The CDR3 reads CACDTVGGPWDTRQMFF. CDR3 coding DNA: TGTGCTTGTGACACCGTTGGGGGACCCTGGGACACCCGACAGATGTTTTTC.

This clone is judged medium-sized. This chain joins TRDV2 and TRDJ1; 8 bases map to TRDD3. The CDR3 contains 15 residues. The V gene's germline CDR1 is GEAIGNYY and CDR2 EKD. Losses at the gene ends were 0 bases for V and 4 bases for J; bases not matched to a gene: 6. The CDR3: CACDTGGGLGDKLIF. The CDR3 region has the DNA TGTGCCTGTGACACCGGTGGGGGATTGGGCGATAAACTCATCTTT.

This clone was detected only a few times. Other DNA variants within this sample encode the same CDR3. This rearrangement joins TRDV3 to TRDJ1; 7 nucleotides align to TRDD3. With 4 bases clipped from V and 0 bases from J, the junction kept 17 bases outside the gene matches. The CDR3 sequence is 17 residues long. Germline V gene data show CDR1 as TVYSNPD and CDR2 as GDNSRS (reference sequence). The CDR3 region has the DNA TGTGCCTCAGCTGGGGGGACAAAATTGACTCACACCGATAAACTCATCTTT. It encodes CASAGGTKLTHTDKLIF.

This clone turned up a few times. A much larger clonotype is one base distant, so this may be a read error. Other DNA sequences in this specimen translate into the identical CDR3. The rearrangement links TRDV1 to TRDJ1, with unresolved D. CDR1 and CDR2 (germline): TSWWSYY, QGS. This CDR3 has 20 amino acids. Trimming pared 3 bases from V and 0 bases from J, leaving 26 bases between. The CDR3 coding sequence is TGTGCTCTTGGGGAGAAGGACACTACGTCGGTGGGCGCGTACACCGATAAACTCATCTTT. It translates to CALGEKDTTSVGAYTDKLIF.

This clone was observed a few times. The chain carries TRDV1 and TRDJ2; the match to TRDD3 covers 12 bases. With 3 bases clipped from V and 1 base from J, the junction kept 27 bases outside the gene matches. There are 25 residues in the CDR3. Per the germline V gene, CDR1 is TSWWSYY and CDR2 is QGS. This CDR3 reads CALGDPSPSSYVGWGIRFLTAQLFF. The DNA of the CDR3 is TGTGCTCTTGGGGATCCCTCCCCCTCTTCCTACGTAGGCTGGGGGATACGATTTTTGACAGCACAACTCTTCTTT.

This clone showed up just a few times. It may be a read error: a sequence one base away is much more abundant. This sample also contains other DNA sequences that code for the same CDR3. The CDR3 nucleotides are TGTGCTCTTGGGGAGCCCCAACAGTTTTCCTACCTTTACTGGGGGATACGACCCGATAAACTCATCTTT. Translated, it gives CALGEPQQFSYLYWGIRPDKLIF. J is TRDJ1 and V is TRDV1, with 13 positions matching TRDD3. CDR1 and CDR2 from the germline V gene are TSWWSYY and QGS. Trimming removed 3 bases from V and 3 bases from J; junction bases left unmatched: 25. The CDR3 loop spans 23 amino acids.

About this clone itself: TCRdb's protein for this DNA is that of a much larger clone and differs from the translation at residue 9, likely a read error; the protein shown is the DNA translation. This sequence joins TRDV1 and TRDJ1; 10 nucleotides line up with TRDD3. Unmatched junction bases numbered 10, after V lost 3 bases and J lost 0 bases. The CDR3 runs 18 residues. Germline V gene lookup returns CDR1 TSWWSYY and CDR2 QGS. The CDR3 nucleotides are TGTGCTCTTGGGGAGACTGGGGGATCCGCCCCCCACACCGATAAACTCATCTTT. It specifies CALGETGGSAPHTDKLIF.

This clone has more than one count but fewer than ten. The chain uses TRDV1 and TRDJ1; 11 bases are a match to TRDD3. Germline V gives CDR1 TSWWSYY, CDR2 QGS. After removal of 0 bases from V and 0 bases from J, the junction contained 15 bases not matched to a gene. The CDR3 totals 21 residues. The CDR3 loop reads CALGELTPPHGGYGYTDKLIF. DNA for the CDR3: TGTGCTCTTGGGGAACTTACTCCCCCTCATGGGGGATACGGGTACACCGATAAACTCATCTTT.

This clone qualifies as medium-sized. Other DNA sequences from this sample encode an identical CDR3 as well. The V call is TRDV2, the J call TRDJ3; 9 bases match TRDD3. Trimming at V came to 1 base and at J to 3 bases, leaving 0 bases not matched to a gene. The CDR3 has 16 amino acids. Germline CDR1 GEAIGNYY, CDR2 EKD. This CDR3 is CACDTGGYWDTRQMFF. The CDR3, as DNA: TGTGCCTGTGACACTGGGGGATACTGGGACACCCGACAGATGTTTTTC.

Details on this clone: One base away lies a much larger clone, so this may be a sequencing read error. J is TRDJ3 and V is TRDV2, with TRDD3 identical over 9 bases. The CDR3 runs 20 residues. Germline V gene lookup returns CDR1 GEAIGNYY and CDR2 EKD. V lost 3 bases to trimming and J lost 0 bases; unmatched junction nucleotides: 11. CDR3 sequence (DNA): TGTGCCTGTGACCCTAAGCTGGGGGATCCGAGCTCCTGGGACACCCGACAGATGTTTTTC. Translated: CACDPKLGDPSSWDTRQMFF.

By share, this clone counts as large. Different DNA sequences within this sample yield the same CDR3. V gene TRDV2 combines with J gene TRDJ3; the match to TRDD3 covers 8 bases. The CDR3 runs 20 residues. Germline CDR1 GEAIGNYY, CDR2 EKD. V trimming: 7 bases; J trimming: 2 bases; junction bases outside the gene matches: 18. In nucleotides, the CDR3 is TGTGCCTGCGACGGACGTTCCTGGTGGGGGATTGCCTGGGACACCCGACAGATGTTTTTC. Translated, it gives CACDGRSWWGIAWDTRQMFF.

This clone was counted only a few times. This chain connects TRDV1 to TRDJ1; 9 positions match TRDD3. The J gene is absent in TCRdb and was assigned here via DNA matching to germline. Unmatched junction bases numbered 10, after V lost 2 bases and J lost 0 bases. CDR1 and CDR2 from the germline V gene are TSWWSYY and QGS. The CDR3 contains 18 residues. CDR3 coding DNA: TGTGCTCTTGGGGAAGTCTGGGGATACGGCTCGTACACCGATAAACTCATCTTT. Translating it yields CALGEVWGYGSYTDKLIF.